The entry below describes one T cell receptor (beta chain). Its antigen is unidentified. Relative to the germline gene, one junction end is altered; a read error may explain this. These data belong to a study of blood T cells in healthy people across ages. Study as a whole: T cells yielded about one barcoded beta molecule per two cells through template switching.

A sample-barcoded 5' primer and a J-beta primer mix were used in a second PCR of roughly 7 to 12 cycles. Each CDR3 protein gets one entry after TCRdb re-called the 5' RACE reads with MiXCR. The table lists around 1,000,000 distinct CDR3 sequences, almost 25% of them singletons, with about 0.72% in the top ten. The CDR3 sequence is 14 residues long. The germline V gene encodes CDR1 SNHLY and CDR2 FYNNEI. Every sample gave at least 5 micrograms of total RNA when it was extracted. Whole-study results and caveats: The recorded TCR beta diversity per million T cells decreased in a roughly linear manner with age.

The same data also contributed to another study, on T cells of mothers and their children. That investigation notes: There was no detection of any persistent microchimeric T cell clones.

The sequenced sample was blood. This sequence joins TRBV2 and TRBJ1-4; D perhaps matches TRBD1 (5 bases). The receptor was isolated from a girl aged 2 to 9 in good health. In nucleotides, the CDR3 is TGTGCCAGCGCGATACAGGTTCTTAATGGAAAACTGTTTTTT. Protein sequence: CASAIQVLNGKLFF.